The rows below give T cell receptor beta chains drawn from one sample of a study of T cell responses to AZD1222 COVID-19 vaccine. This table comes from immunoSEQ multiplex PCR, and its TCRdb copy is limited to in-frame clones, with some not included. The sample records approximately 110,000 clones, more than 80% being singletons. Sequenced material: peripheral blood, taken 28 days after the second AZD1222 dose. These receptors were collected from an adult who received the AZD1222 COVID-19 vaccine. Each CDR3 is given with its conserved first and last residue. D genes are given only for firm matches. Clone size is stated in some rows and not others, as once, few, many or a class when expanded.

>once|TRBD1|TRBJ1-5|TRBV6-5
CASRTSGRGIQPQHF
TGTGCCAGCAGAACATCGGGCAGGGGGATTCAGCCCCAGCATTTT
>-|-|TRBJ1-4|TRBV28
CASSPPGLKLFF
TGTGCCAGCAGCCCCCCCGGCCTGAAACTGTTTTTT
>-|TRBD1|TRBJ1-6|TRBV5-1
CASGQGRNSPLHF
TGCGCCAGCGGACAGGGACGTAATTCACCCCTCCACTTT
>-|-|TRBJ2-3|TRBV18
CASSPQGVSTDTQYF
TGTGCCAGCTCACCACAGGGGGTGAGCACAGATACGCAGTATTTT
>-|TRBD1|TRBJ2-5|TRBV28
CASSLADREETQYF
TGTGCCAGCAGTTTAGCGGACAGGGAAGAGACCCAGTACTTC
>-|-|TRBJ1-1|TRBV12-3/TRBV12-4
CASSFKRTGEAFF
TGTGCCAGCAGTTTCAAAAGAACAGGTGAAGCTTTCTTT
>-|TRBD1|TRBJ1-4|TRBV9
CASSVGGQANEKLFF
TGTGCCAGCAGCGTGGGCGGACAGGCGAATGAAAAACTGTTTTTT
>-|-|TRBJ1-3|TRBV3-1/TRBV3-2
CASSQEASLWKSGNTIYF
TGTGCCAGCAGCCAAGAGGCGAGCTTGTGGAAAAGTGGAAACACCATATATTTT
>-|-|TRBJ1-1|TRBV15
CATSGRRVQANTEAFF
TGTGCCACCAGCGGCCGGAGGGTACAGGCGAACACTGAAGCTTTCTTT
>-|-|TRBJ2-7|TRBV3-1/TRBV3-2
CASSHLITGSYEQYF
TGTGCCAGCAGTCACTTGATTACGGGCTCCTACGAGCAGTACTTC
>-|TRBD1|TRBJ2-3|TRBV5-8
CASSPGQGATTDTQYF
TGTGCCAGCAGCCCTGGACAGGGGGCAACCACAGATACGCAGTATTTT
>-|-|TRBJ2-7|TRBV6-5
CASIRDSSYEQYF
TGTGCCAGCATCCGAGACTCCTCTTACGAGCAGTACTTC
>-|-|TRBJ2-2|TRBV6-2/TRBV6-3
CASSYGIATGELFF
TGTGCCAGCAGTTACGGGATTGCAACCGGGGAGCTGTTTTTT
>-|-|TRBJ1-1|TRBV7-9
CASSLSGGGWTFF
TGTGCCAGCAGCTTATCCGGGGGAGGTTGGACTTTCTTT
>-|TRBD2|TRBJ2-1|TRBV4-2
CASSQAHTGTSGGQFF
TGTGCCAGCAGCCAAGCGCATACCGGGACTAGCGGGGGGCAGTTCTTC
>-|-|TRBJ2-5|TRBV3-1/TRBV3-2
CASSQILQETQYF
TGTGCCAGCAGCCAAATACTACAAGAGACCCAGTACTTC
>-|-|TRBJ2-5|TRBV3-1/TRBV3-2
CASSGVGSQETQYF
TGTGCCAGCAGCGGGGTGGGATCACAAGAGACCCAGTACTTC
>few|-|TRBJ1-1|TRBV13
CASSSLGRNMNTEAFF
TGTGCCAGCAGCTCCCTGGGGAGAAACATGAACACTGAAGCTTTCTTT
>-|TRBD1|TRBJ1-4|TRBV28
CASSRGDSVNEKLFF
TGTGCCAGCAGCCGCGGGGACAGTGTAAATGAAAAACTGTTTTTT
>-|TRBD1|TRBJ1-1|TRBV6-5
CASRGQTLNTEAFF
TGTGCCAGCAGGGGACAGACCTTGAACACTGAAGCTTTCTTT
>-|TRBD2|TRBJ2-1|TRBV5-4
CASSRPGLAYNEQFF
TGTGCCAGCAGCCGCCCGGGACTAGCTTACAATGAGCAGTTCTTC
>-|TRBD2|TRBJ2-3|TRBV5-1
CASASGALTDTQYF
TGCGCCAGCGCTAGCGGGGCCCTCACAGATACGCAGTATTTT
>-|-|TRBJ1-3|TRBV5-1
CASSLFGAGNTIYF
TGCGCCAGCAGCTTGTTTGGTGCTGGAAACACCATATATTTT
>-|-|TRBJ1-1|TRBV18
CASSSGPGTEAFF
TGTGCCAGCTCATCCGGGCCGGGCACTGAAGCTTTCTTT
>few|-|TRBJ2-7|TRBV6-5
CASGLAGSVGYEQYF
TGTGCCAGCGGGCTGGCGGGCTCGGTGGGCTACGAGCAGTACTTC
>-|-|TRBJ2-7|TRBV6-6
CASSYVGASYEQYF
TGTGCCAGCAGTTACGTAGGGGCATCCTACGAGCAGTACTTC
>-|-|TRBJ1-2|TRBV30
CAWKGGNGDGYTF
TGTGCCTGGAAGGGCGGAAATGGGGATGGCTACACCTTC
>few|-|TRBJ2-3|TRBV18
CASSPSVTQYF
TGTGCCAGCTCACCAAGCGTTACGCAGTATTTT
>-|-|TRBJ1-4|TRBV28
CASSPPGGRNEKLFF
TGTGCCAGCAGTCCCCCAGGTGGGCGGAATGAAAAACTGTTTTTT
>once|-|TRBJ2-7|TRBV28
CASSLPPRAEQYF
TGTGCCAGCAGTTTACCCCCTCGTGCCGAGCAGTACTTC
>few|TRBD1|TRBJ1-3|TRBV4-2
CASRTGTDNGNTIYF
TGTGCCAGCAGAACCGGGACAGACAACGGAAACACCATATATTTT
>-|TRBD1|TRBJ1-4|TRBV19
CASTRTGGNEKLFF
TGTGCCAGTACTAGGACAGGTGGTAATGAAAAACTGTTTTTT
>-|TRBD1|TRBJ2-5|TRBV7-2
CASSYQTGGWETQYF
TGTGCCAGCAGCTACCAGACAGGGGGGTGGGAGACCCAGTACTTC
>-|-|TRBJ2-5|TRBV6-6
CASMTAQETQYF
TGTGCCAGCATGACGGCACAAGAGACCCAGTACTTC
>-|-|TRBJ1-4|TRBV7-9
CASSRDGFFATNEKLFF
TGTGCCAGCAGCCGGGACGGCTTCTTTGCAACTAATGAAAAACTGTTTTTT
>-|-|TRBJ2-5|TRBV2
CASSRGSRETQYF
TGTGCCAGCAGTCGAGGGTCCCGGGAGACCCAGTACTTC
>-|-|TRBJ1-1|TRBV5-1
CASSLAKNTEAFF
TGCGCCAGCAGCTTGGCGAAGAACACTGAAGCTTTCTTT
>-|-|TRBJ2-7|TRBV7-3
CASSLNGNSYEQYF
TGTGCCAGCAGCTTAAACGGAAACTCCTACGAGCAGTACTTC
>-|TRBD1|TRBJ2-1|TRBV7-6
CASSYGAGGRDEQFF
TGTGCCAGCAGCTACGGCGCAGGGGGCAGGGATGAGCAGTTCTTC
>-|TRBD2|TRBJ2-1|TRBV24-1
CATSTLGLAGDNEQFF
TGTGCCACCTCTACCCTGGGACTAGCGGGAGACAATGAGCAGTTCTTC
>-|-|TRBJ1-6|TRBV5-1
CASSVGRPNSPLHF
TGCGCCAGCAGCGTGGGTAGACCAAATTCACCCCTCCACTTT
>-|TRBD1|TRBJ1-4|TRBV7-2
CASSRRQGGIREKLFF
TGTGCCAGCAGCCGCCGCCAGGGGGGGATTAGGGAAAAACTGTTTTTT
>-|-|TRBJ2-2|TRBV11-2
CASSFQELNTGELFF
TGTGCCAGCAGCTTCCAGGAGCTGAACACCGGGGAGCTGTTTTTT
>-|-|TRBJ1-4|TRBV27
CASSLSAVGKKLFF
TGTGCCAGCAGTTTATCGGCGGTTGGGAAAAAACTGTTTTTT
>-|TRBD1|TRBJ1-4|TRBV4-3
CASSEGGWGLGEKLFF
TGCGCCAGCAGCGAAGGGGGCTGGGGGCTGGGGGAAAAACTGTTTTTT
>-|-|TRBJ1-3|TRBV28
CASVSFPGNTIYF
TGTGCCAGCGTCTCGTTTCCTGGAAACACCATATATTTT
>-|-|TRBJ2-7|TRBV12-3/TRBV12-4
CASSYEGYYEQYF
TGTGCCAGCAGTTATGAGGGATACTACGAGCAGTACTTC
>-|-|TRBJ2-7|TRBV18
CASSPGTSNYEQYF
TGTGCCAGCTCACCCGGGACAAGCAACTACGAGCAGTACTTC
>-|-|TRBJ2-7|TRBV9
CASSPQGGALYF
TGTGCCAGCAGCCCCCAGGGGGGGGCTTTATACTTC
>-|TRBD1|TRBJ2-7|TRBV5-1
CASSSGTGYAYEQYF
TGCGCCAGCAGCTCAGGGACAGGTTATGCCTACGAGCAGTACTTC
>-|-|TRBJ1-1|TRBV6-5
CASSLTQANTEAFF
TGTGCCAGCAGTCTCACACAGGCGAACACTGAAGCTTTCTTT
>-|-|TRBJ1-2|TRBV28
CASTVTGNYGYTF
TGTGCCAGCACCGTAACAGGAAACTATGGCTACACCTTC
>-|-|TRBJ1-1|TRBV28
CASSLALIGESQATEAFF
TGTGCCAGCAGTTTAGCGTTGATCGGTGAATCCCAGGCCACTGAAGCTTTCTTT
>-|-|TRBJ1-5|TRBV7-8
CASSPGVGPDQPQHF
TGTGCCAGCAGCCCAGGAGTGGGCCCCGATCAGCCCCAGCATTTT
>-|-|TRBJ1-1|TRBV5-1
CASSLERGTEAFF
TGCGCCAGCAGCTTGGAGAGGGGCACTGAAGCTTTCTTT
>-|TRBD2|TRBJ2-3|TRBV5-6
CASSLTSGGANTQYF
TGTGCCAGCAGCTTGACTAGCGGGGGGGCAAATACGCAGTATTTT